This TCR beta chain was profiled in a study of B cell selection in AIRE deficiency. Regarding the study as a whole: Of some 3,300 shared Treg TCRbeta sequences, about 30% were healthy-only, approximately 9.9% patient-only. About 30.6% of healthy-shared Treg sequences were found among patient Tconv cells.

On this clone itself: The antigen is not known.

The CDR3 spans 16 residues. In germline, CDR1 is LGHNA, CDR2 YSLEER. Sorting defined conventional CD4 T cells as CD4+CD127+. As handled by the study authors: Patients' conventional T cells yielded 85,000 to 120,000 distinct TCRbeta sequences; donors' roughly 140,000. Clones were read by immunoSEQ multiplex PCR, and TCRdb kept only the in-frame ones, dropping some. The V and J calls and the clone size are those of that table, but D and trimming were determined from the DNA. The sample lists 20,000 to 30,000 clones, almost 98% occurring once. The origin of this receptor is a human donor with AIRE deficiency. Sequencing was performed on conventional CD4+ T cells sorted from PBMCs. The chain couples TRBV4-3 to TRBJ2-5; either TRBD1 or TRBD2 may supply D (5 bases each). The DNA end is a closer match to TRBJ2-7, so the J assignment may be wrong. The CDR3 loop reads CASSQDRGGRTYEQYF. DNA of the CDR3: TGCGCCAGCAGCCAAGATCGTGGGGGACGAACCTACGAGCAGTACTTC.